This T cell receptor (beta chain) was captured in a study of shared clonotypes between healthy human individuals. The study, taken as a whole, reports: Incompleteness in sorted-subset sequencing, despite large depth, was shown by rarefaction.

Trimming cost V 2 bases and J 11 bases, with 19 bases left between them. The CDR3 consists of 15 residues. From germline, CDR1 is MDHEN and CDR2 SYDVKM. With respect to this clone: What it recognizes is unknown.

Original methodology: Filtering differed because ImmunoSEQ produced junction-only sequences that carried no quality scores. Produced via immunoSEQ multiplex PCR; TCRdb's table is partial and in-frame only. V, J and clone size were drawn from that table, and D and trimming were deduced from the DNA. The sample contains roughly 500,000 clones, 90% to 96% of which appear only once. Sample: naive CD4+ T cells sorted from blood. Subset here: CD45RA+ positively selected. The genes are TRBV28 and TRBJ2-1; D remains ambiguous. This TCR derives from a woman aged 25 to 39 in good health. The CDR3 nucleotides are TGTGCCAGCAGTTTAAGATTGGTATTCGAAGGACAGCAGTTCTTC. It codes for CASSLRLVFEGQQFF.